These 32 T cell receptor beta chains came from one sample sequenced in a study of human CD8 memory T cell subsets. Researchers made TCR beta libraries via UMI-labeled 5' RACE. After re-calling the 5' RACE reads, TCRdb lists one entry per CDR3 protein, DNA absent. The sample includes about 5,100 distinct CDR3 sequences. Sequenced: CD8+ T cells from PBMCs. These receptors were collected from a human donor in good health.

The J gene is TRBJ2-1, the V gene TRBV4-2; TCRdb returns TRBD2, unconfirmable since there is no DNA. The CDR3 is 15 residues long. Germline CDR1 LGHNA, CDR2 YNFKEQ. CDR3 residues: CASSQDTSGGNEQFF.

The V gene is TRBV7-9, the J gene TRBJ1-1; as DNA is missing, the TRBD1 call by TCRdb cannot be tested. There are 12 residues in the CDR3. The V gene's germline CDR1 is SEHNR and CDR2 FQNEAQ (reference sequence). The CDR3: CASSLAGQEAFF.

This chain joins TRBV9 and TRBJ2-5; TCRdb designates TRBD1, a call that cannot be tested without DNA. Germline loops: CDR1 SGDLS, CDR2 YYNGEE. The CDR3 length is 16 residues. Here the CDR3 reads CASSTPGGGHQETQYF.

The CDR3 loop is CASSANPDRDTEAFF. The V gene is TRBV9, the J gene TRBJ1-1; TCRdb names TRBD1, which stays unverified in the absence of DNA. The CDR3 length is 15 residues. Germline values: CDR1 SGDLS, CDR2 YYNGEE.

The chain employs TRBV9 and TRBJ2-7. Germline V gene data show CDR1 as SGDLS and CDR2 as YYNGEE. This CDR3 is built from 15 residues. The CDR3 region is CASSAYSGEHYEQYF. The full variable domain, completed using reference TRBV9 and TRBJ2-7, is DSGVTQTPKHLITATGQRVTLRCSPRSGDLSVYWYQQSLDQGLQFLIQYYNGEERAKGNILERFSAQQFPDLHSELNLSSLELGDSALYFCASSAYSGEHYEQYFGPGTRLTVT.

V usage is TRBV3-1 and J usage is TRBJ2-5; TCRdb indicates TRBD1, and absent DNA this call remains unverified. The CDR3 covers 16 residues. Per germline, CDR1 LGHDT and CDR2 YNNKEL (reference sequence). The CDR3 spells CASSPIIAGGDETQYF.

CDR3 loop: CASSPLRGPNGELFF. The V gene is TRBV21-1, the J gene TRBJ2-2; TCRdb calls TRBD1, which cannot be checked without DNA. TRBV21-1 is flagged as a pseudogene. The CDR3 is 15 residues long.

The rearrangement joins TRBV19 to TRBJ2-5; TCRdb lists TRBD1, though no DNA is available to test this call. The germline CDR1 and CDR2 sequences are LNHDA and SQIVND (reference sequence). The length of the CDR3 is 15 residues. CDR3 amino acids: CASSMGQRYQETQYF.

The chain combines TRBV27 with TRBJ2-7; with no DNA, the TCRdb D assignment of TRBD2 cannot be verified. Germline V gene sequence: CDR1 MNHEY, CDR2 SMNVEV (reference sequence). The CDR3 is made up of 15 amino acids. The CDR3 region is CASSPVGLAVYEQYF.

The chain couples TRBV10-3 to TRBJ2-5. This CDR3 comprises 14 residues. Germline lookup yields CDR1 ENHRY and CDR2 SYGVKD. The CDR3 reads CAISESSKQETQYF.

The rearrangement links TRBV7-6 to TRBJ2-1; TCRdb calls TRBD2, which cannot be checked without DNA. Per germline, CDR1 SGHVS and CDR2 FNYEAQ. CDR3 length: 14 amino acids. The CDR3 loop is CASSLSYDWEEQFF.

The V call is TRBV6-1, the J call TRBJ2-1; TCRdb returns TRBD2, unconfirmable since there is no DNA. CDR1 and CDR2 from the germline V gene are MNHNS and SASEGT. The CDR3 length is 15 residues. The CDR3 region is CASSLTSGAINEQFF.

The chain has TRBV7-8 and TRBJ1-2; TCRdb picks TRBD1, but there is no DNA to check that call. Germline CDR1 SGHVS, CDR2 FQNEAQ. The CDR3 has 15 amino acids. The CDR3 is CASSSVGGANYGYTF.

The chain carries TRBV21-1 and TRBJ2-2; lacking DNA, the TRBD2 call made by TCRdb goes unchecked. TRBV21-1 is given as a pseudogene. The CDR3 runs 18 residues. This CDR3 reads CASSKALRPSGSPGELFF.

This chain connects TRBV15 to TRBJ2-7. The germline V gene has CDR1 LNHNV and CDR2 YYDKDF (reference sequence). This CDR3 has 12 residues. The CDR3 sequence is CATSRSDGEQYF.

The rearrangement joins TRBV9 to TRBJ2-7; the D call of TRBD1 rests on TCRdb alone, since no DNA is present to check it. This CDR3 is 15 amino acids long. Looked up from germline, CDR1 is SGDLS and CDR2 is YYNGEE. The CDR3 sequence: CASSVGAGISYEQYF.

Its frequency marks this clonotype as medium-sized. The chain joins TRBV5-1 to TRBJ2-7; there is no DNA to check the TCRdb D call of TRBD1. This CDR3 contains 13 residues. The germline gives CDR1 SGHRS, CDR2 YFSETQ. This CDR3 is CASSFTGGHEQYF.

This clonotype is classed as medium-sized by frequency. The chain is built from TRBV5-1 and TRBJ2-7. CDR3 size: 14 residues. Germline CDR1 reads SGHRS; CDR2 reads YFSETQ. CDR3 sequence: CASSLRGGSYEQYF. Together with reference TRBV5-1 and TRBJ2-7, the CDR3 gives the full variable domain: KAGVTQTPRYLIKTRGQQVTLSCSPISGHRSVSWYQQTPGQGLQFLFEYFSETQRNKGNFPGRFSGRQFSNSRSEMNVSTLELGDSALYLCASSLRGGSYEQYFGPGTRLTVT.

The CDR3 protein is CASSLGTSGVSYEQYF. This chain joins TRBV12-3 or TRBV12-4 and TRBJ2-7; TCRdb lists TRBD2, though no DNA is available to test this call. This CDR3 is built from 16 residues.

The V and J genes are TRBV7-9 and TRBJ1-1; TCRdb's assignment of TRBD1 cannot be checked, as there is no DNA. This CDR3 is built from 15 residues. The germline V gene encodes CDR1 SEHNR and CDR2 FQNEAQ (reference sequence). The CDR3 is CASSFTGASDTEAFF.

This chain joins TRBV7-9 and TRBJ2-1; the D call of TRBD2 rests on TCRdb alone, since no DNA is present to check it. CDR1 SEHNR and CDR2 FQNEAQ come from the germline V gene (reference sequence). This CDR3 is built from 12 residues. The CDR3 region is CASSDSPSEQFF. The whole variable domain, filled in from reference TRBV7-9 and TRBJ2-1, reads DTGVSQNPRHKITKRGQNVTFRCDPISEHNRLYWYRQTLGQGPEFLTYFQNEAQLEKSRLLSDRFSAERPKGSFSTLEIQRTEQGDSAMYLCASSDSPSEQFFGPGTRLTVL.

V gene TRBV5-1 combines with J gene TRBJ1-2. CDR3 size: 13 residues. Germline V gene data show CDR1 as SGHRS and CDR2 as YFSETQ. Here the CDR3 reads CASSLAQSRGYTF.

This clonotype is classed as medium-sized by frequency. The V call is TRBV7-9, the J call TRBJ2-7; the TCRdb call, TRBD2, lacks DNA for checking. CDR3 length: 16 amino acids. Looked up from germline, CDR1 is SEHNR and CDR2 is FQNEAQ (reference sequence). The CDR3 is CASSGEEGPSAYEQYF.

V usage is TRBV30 and J usage is TRBJ1-1; without DNA, the TCRdb call of TRBD1 cannot be checked. This CDR3 spans 14 amino acids. Germline V gene lookup returns CDR1 GTSNPN and CDR2 SVGIG (reference sequence). CDR3 loop: CAWSPRSPNTEAFF.

CDR3 in amino acids: CASSPQGASYEQYF. V gene TRBV4-1 combines with J gene TRBJ2-7; TCRdb's D call of TRBD1 is untestable without DNA. Looked up from germline, CDR1 is MGHRA and CDR2 is YSYEKL. The CDR3 is 14 amino acids.

J is TRBJ2-1 and V is TRBV5-1; TCRdb designates TRBD2, a call that cannot be tested without DNA. Germline V gene sequence: CDR1 SGHRS, CDR2 YFSETQ. The CDR3 sequence is 16 residues long. CDR3 sequence reads: CASSFYSQSSYNEQFF.

V and J are TRBV9 and TRBJ1-3. The CDR3 has 13 residues. Germline CDR1 reads SGDLS; CDR2 reads YYNGEE. CDR3 sequence: CASSPPVQNTIYF. Combining the CDR3 with reference TRBV9 and TRBJ1-3 gives the whole variable domain DSGVTQTPKHLITATGQRVTLRCSPRSGDLSVYWYQQSLDQGLQFLIQYYNGEERAKGNILERFSAQQFPDLHSELNLSSLELGDSALYFCASSPPVQNTIYFGEGSWLTVV.

The rearrangement uses TRBV4-1 and TRBJ2-1; TCRdb indicates TRBD1, and absent DNA this call remains unverified. The germline CDR1 and CDR2 sequences are MGHRA and YSYEKL. The CDR3 loop spans 17 amino acids. This CDR3 is CASSQDSRGGAYNEQFF.

This clonotype is identified as medium-sized from frequency. This chain uses TRBV9 with TRBJ2-3; TCRdb's D call of TRBD2 is untestable without DNA. Germline V gives CDR1 SGDLS, CDR2 YYNGEE. The CDR3 runs 13 residues. Here the CDR3 reads CASSTMGADTQYF.

The chain joins TRBV6-5 to TRBJ2-7; TCRdb designates TRBD1, a call that cannot be tested without DNA. This CDR3 has 13 residues. Germline-derived CDR1 and CDR2 are MNHEY and SVGAGI. The CDR3 spells CASSPGRRAEQYF.

This sequence joins TRBV29-1 and TRBJ2-7. The CDR3 covers 15 residues. From germline, CDR1 is SQVTM and CDR2 ANQGSEA. CDR3 sequence: CSVEVLRVGSYEQYF.

The V gene is TRBV6-2 or TRBV6-3, the J gene TRBJ1-6; TCRdb selects TRBD1, and the lack of DNA leaves this call unchecked. The CDR3 loop spans 15 amino acids. The germline V gene has CDR1 MNHEY and CDR2 SVGEGT. CDR3 protein: CASSLTGGSGSPLHF.